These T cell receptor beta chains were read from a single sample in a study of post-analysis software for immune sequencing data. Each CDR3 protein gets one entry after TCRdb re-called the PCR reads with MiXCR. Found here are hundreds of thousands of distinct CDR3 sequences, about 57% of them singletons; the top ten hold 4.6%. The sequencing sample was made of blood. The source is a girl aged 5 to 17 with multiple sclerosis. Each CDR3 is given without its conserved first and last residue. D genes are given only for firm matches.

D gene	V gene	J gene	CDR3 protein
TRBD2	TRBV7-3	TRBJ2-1	ASSTLAGAINEQF
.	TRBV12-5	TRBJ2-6	ASGLGIRGSGANVLT
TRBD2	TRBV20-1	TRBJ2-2	SARQREGRTGELF
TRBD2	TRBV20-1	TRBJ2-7	SASGRGYEQY
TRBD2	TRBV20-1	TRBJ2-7	SARGPGGGSYEQY
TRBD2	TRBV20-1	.	SAATSGGRETQY
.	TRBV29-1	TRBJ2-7	SAGVDYEQY
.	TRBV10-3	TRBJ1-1	ARKQDLNTEAF
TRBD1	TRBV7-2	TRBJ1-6	ASSLGGGQGKSPLH
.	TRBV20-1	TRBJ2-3	SAPSRVASDTQY
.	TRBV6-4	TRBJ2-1	ASSAEAGGLEQF
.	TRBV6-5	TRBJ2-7	ASSYSAPKTGSPYEQY
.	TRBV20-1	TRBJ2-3	SARDPLADTQY
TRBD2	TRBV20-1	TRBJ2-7	SALGTSGNSYEQY
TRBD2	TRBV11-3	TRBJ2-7	ASSLDAGGSYEQY
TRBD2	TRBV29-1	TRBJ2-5	SAPMGGVAETQY
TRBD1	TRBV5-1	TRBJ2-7	ASSSGTGLEQY
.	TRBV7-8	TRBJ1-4	ASSLGSMGNNEKLF
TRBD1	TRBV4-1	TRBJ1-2	ASSQDSTGENGYT
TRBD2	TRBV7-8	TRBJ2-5	ATTETSGTFETQY
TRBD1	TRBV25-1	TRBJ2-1	ASSFPTGVEQF
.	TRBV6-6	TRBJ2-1	ATLPQGALYNEQF